Reported below is one TCR beta chain. This sample is drawn from a study of T cell responses to AZD1222 COVID-19 vaccine. Repertoires were generated with immunoSEQ multiplex PCR, while TCRdb's copy carries only in-frame clones and drops some. The data contain 250,000 to 300,000 clones, 90% to 95% of them singletons. This CDR3 spans 14 amino acids. In germline, CDR1 is KGHSH, CDR2 LQKENI. V lost 6 bases to trimming and J lost 4 bases; unmatched junction nucleotides: 6. This chain connects TRBV18 to TRBJ2-3, with 8 bases fitting TRBD1. This TCR came from an adult who received the AZD1222 COVID-19 vaccine. The sample consisted of peripheral blood, taken 28 days after the second AZD1222 dose. Here the CDR3 DNA reads TGTGCCAGCTCTCAACAGGGACAGGCAGATACGCAGTATTTT. This encodes CASSQQGQADTQYF.